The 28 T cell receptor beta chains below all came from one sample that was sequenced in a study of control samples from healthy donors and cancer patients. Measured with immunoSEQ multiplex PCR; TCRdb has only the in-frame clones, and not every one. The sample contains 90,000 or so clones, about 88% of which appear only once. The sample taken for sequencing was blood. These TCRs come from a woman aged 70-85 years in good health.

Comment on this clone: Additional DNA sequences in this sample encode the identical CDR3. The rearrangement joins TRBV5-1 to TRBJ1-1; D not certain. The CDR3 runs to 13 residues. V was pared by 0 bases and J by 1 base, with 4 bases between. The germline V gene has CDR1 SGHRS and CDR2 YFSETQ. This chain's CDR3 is CASSLEGNTEAFF. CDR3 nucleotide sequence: TGCGCCAGCAGCTTGGAAGGGAACACTGAAGCTTTCTTT.

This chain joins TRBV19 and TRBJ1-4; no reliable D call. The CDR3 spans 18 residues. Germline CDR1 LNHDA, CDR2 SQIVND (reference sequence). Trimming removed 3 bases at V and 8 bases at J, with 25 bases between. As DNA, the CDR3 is TGTGCCAGTAGTATCCTGGGTACAGCCTCTCGCCCAGGCGAAAAACTGTTTTTT. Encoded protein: CASSILGTASRPGEKLFF.

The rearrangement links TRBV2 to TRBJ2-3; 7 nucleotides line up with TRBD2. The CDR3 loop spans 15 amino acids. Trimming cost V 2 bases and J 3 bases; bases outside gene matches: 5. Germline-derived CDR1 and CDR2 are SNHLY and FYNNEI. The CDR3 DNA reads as TGTGCCAGCAGTGAACGGCTAGCGGAAACAGATACGCAGTATTTT. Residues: CASSERLAETDTQYF.

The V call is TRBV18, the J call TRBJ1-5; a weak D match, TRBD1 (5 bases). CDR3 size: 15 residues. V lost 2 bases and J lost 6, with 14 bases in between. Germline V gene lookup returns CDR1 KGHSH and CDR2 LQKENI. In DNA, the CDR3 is TGTGCCAGCTCACCAAAGCGGGGCGGTAGTCAGCCCCAGCATTTT. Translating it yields CASSPKRGGSQPQHF.

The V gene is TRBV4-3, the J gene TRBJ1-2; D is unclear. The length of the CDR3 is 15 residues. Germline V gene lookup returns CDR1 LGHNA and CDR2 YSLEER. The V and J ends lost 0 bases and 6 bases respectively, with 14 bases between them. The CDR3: CASSQEGRAANGYTF. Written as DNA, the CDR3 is TGCGCCAGCAGCCAAGAAGGCCGAGCAGCGAATGGCTACACCTTC.

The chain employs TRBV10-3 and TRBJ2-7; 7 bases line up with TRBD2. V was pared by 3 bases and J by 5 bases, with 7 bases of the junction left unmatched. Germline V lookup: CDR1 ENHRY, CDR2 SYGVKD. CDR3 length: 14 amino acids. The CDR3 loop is CAISDRTRLHEQYF. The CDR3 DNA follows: TGTGCCATCAGTGACAGGACTAGACTTCACGAGCAGTACTTC.

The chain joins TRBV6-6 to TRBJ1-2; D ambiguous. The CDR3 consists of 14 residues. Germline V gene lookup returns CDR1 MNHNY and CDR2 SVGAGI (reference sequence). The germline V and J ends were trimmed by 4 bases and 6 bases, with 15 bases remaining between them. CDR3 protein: CASSWASKGHGYTF. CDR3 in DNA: TGTGCCAGCAGTTGGGCTAGCAAGGGTCATGGCTACACCTTC.

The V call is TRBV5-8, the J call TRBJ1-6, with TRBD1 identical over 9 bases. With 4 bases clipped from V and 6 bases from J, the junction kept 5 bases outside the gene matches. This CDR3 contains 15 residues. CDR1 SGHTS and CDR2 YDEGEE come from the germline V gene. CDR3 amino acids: CASSGTGSLNSPLHF. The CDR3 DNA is TGTGCCAGCAGCGGGACAGGGTCCCTTAATTCACCCCTCCACTTT.

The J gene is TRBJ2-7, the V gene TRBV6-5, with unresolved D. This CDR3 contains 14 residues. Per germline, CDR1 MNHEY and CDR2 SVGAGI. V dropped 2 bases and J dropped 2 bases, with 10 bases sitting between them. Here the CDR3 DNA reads TGTGCCAGCAGTTACCGAGAAGGTCCCTACGAGCAGTACTTC. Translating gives CASSYREGPYEQYF.

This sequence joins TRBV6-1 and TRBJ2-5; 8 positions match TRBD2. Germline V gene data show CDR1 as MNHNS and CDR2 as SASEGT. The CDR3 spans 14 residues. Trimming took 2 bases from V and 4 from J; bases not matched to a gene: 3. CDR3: CASSELSGRETQYF. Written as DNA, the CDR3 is TGTGCCAGCAGTGAACTAAGCGGGAGAGAGACCCAGTACTTC.

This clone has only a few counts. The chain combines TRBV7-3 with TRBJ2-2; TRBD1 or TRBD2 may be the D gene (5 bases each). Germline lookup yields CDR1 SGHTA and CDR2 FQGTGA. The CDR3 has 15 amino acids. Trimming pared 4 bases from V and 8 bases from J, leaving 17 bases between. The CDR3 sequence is CASSSSGTWMGELFF. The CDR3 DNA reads TGTGCCAGCAGCTCCTCCGGGACCTGGATGGGGGAGCTGTTTTTT.

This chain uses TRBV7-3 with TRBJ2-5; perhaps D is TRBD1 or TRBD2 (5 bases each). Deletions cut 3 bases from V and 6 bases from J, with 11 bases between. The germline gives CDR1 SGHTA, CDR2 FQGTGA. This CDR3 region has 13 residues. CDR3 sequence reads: CASSFPGLQTQYF. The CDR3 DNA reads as TGTGCCAGCAGCTTTCCGGGGCTTCAGACCCAGTACTTC.

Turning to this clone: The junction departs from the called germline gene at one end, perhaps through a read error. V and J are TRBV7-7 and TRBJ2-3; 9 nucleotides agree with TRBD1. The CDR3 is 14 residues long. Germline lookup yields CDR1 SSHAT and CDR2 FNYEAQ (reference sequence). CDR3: CASSVGTGLDTQYF. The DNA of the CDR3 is TGTGCTAGCAGCGTGGGGACAGGGTTAGATACGCAGTATTTT.

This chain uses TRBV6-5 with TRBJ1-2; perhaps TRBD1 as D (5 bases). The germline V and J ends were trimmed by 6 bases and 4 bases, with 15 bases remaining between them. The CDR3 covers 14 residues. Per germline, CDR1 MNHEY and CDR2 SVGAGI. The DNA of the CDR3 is TGTGCCAGCAGCCCGGGGGGGGGTGCCTATGGCTACACCTTC. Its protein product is CASSPGGGAYGYTF.

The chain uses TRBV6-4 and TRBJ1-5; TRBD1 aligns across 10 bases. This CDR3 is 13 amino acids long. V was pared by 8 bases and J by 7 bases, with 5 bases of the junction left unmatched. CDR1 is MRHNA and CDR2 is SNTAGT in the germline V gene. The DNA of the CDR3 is TGTGCCAGCCCGGGACAGGGGCGGCAGCCCCAGCATTTT. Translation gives CASPGQGRQPQHF.

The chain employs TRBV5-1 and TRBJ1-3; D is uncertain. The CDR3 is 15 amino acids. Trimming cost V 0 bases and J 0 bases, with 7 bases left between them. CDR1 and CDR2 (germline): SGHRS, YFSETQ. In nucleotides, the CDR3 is TGCGCCAGCAGCTTGGGGGGTAGCTCTGGAAACACCATATATTTT. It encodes CASSLGGSSGNTIYF.

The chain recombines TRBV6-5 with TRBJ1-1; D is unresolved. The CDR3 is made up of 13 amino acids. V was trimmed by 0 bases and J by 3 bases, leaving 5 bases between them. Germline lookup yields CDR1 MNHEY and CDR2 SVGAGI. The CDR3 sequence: CASSYSSDTEAFF. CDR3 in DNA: TGTGCCAGCAGTTACTCGTCGGACACTGAAGCTTTCTTT.

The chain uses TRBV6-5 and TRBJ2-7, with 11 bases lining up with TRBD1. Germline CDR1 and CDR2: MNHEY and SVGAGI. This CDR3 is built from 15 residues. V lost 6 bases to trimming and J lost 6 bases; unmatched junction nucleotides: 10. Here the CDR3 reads CASRPRDRGNREQYF. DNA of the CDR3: TGTGCCAGCAGACCCCGGGACAGGGGGAACCGCGAGCAGTACTTC.

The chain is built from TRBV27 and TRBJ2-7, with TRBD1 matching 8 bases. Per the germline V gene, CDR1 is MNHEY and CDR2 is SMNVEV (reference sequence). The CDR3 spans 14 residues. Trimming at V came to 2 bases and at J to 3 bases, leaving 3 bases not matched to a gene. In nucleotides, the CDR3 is TGTGCCAGCAGTTTAAAGGACAGGGACTACGAGCAGTACTTC. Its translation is CASSLKDRDYEQYF.

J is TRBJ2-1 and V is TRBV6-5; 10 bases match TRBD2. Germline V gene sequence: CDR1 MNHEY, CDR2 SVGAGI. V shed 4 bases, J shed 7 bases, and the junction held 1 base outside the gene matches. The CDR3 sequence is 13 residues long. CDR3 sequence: CASSLLAGNEQFF. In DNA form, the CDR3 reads TGTGCCAGCAGTTTACTAGCGGGAAATGAGCAGTTCTTC.

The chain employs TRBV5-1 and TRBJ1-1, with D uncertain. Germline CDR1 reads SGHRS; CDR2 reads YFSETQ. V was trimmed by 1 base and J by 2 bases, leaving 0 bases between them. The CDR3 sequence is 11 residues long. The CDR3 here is CASSLNTEAFF. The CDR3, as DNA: TGCGCCAGCAGCTTGAACACTGAAGCTTTCTTT. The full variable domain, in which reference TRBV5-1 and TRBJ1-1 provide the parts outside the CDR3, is KAGVTQTPRYLIKTRGQQVTLSCSPISGHRSVSWYQQTPGQGLQFLFEYFSETQRNKGNFPGRFSGRQFSNSRSEMNVSTLELGDSALYLCASSLNTEAFFGQGTRLTVV.

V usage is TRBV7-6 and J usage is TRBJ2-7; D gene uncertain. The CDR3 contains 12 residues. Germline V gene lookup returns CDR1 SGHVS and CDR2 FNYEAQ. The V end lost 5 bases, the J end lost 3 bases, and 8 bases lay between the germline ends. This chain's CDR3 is CASSPRNYEQYF. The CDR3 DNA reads TGTGCCAGCAGCCCTCGTAACTACGAGCAGTACTTC.

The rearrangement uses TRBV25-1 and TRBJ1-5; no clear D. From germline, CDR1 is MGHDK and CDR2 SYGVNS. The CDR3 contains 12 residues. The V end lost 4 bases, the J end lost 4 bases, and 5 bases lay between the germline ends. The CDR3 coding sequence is TGTGCCAGCAGTGTAGGAAATCAGCCCCAGCATTTT. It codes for CASSVGNQPQHF.

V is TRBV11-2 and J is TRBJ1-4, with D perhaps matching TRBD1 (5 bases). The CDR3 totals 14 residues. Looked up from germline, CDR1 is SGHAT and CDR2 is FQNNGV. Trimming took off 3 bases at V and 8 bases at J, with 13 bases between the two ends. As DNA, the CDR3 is TGTGCCAGCAGCTTGGGGCCCTGGGGAGAAAAACTGTTTTTT. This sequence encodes CASSLGPWGEKLFF. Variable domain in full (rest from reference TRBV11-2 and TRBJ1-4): EAGVAQSPRYKIIEKRQSVAFWCNPISGHATLYWYQQILGQGPKLLIQFQNNGVVDDSQLPKDRFSAERLKGVDSTLKIQPAKLEDSAVYLCASSLGPWGEKLFFGSGTQLSVL.

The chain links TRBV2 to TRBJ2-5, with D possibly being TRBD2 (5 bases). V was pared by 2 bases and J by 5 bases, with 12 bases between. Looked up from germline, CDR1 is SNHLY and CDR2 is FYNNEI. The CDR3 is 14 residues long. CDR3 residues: CASSELLVAETQYF. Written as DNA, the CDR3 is TGTGCCAGCAGTGAACTTCTAGTAGCGGAGACCCAGTACTTC.

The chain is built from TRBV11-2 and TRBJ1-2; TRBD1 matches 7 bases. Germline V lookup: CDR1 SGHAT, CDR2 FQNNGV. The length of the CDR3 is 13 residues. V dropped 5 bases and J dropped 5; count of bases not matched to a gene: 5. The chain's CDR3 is CASSEPGQYGYTF. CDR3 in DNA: TGTGCCAGCAGCGAACCGGGACAGTATGGCTACACCTTC.

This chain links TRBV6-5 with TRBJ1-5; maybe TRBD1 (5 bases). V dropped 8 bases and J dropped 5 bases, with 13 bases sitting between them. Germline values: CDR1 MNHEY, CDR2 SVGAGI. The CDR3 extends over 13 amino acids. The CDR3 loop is CASRLGRDQPQHF. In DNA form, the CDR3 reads TGTGCCAGCCGTTTGGGACGGGATCAGCCCCAGCATTTT.

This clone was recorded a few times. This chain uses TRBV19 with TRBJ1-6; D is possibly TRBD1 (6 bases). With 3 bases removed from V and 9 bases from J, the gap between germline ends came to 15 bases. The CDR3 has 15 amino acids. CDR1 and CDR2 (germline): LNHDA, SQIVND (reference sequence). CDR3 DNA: TGTGCCAGTAGTATGGTTCGAGGGGGTAGTTCACCCCTCCACTTT. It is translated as CASSMVRGGSSPLHF.